The clone carrying this TCR beta chain came up a few times. The antigen remains unidentified. The data derive from a study of radiotherapy plus CTLA-4 blockade in lung cancer. On the study more broadly: Objective responses occurred in about 18% of patients; around 30% had disease control.

TCRdb keeps only in-frame clones here, not all; method: immunoSEQ multiplex PCR. The sample records 35,000 or so clones, about 85% being singletons. Those with chemo-refractory metastatic non-small-cell lung cancer were treated with focal radiation combined with CTLA-4 blockade using ipilimumab. General observations from the study: Radiotherapy was combined with ipilimumab, and tumor-derived TCR clones then expanded in blood. Response, reportedly, was best predicted by interferon-beta along with early blood T cell clone dynamics.

The CDR3 spans 14 residues. V lost 3 bases, J lost 6 bases, and 7 bases stayed unmatched. The V gene's germline CDR1 is MNHEY and CDR2 SMNVEV (reference sequence). The chain uses TRBV27 and TRBJ2-5, with 7 nucleotides matching TRBD2. Sequencing was performed on peripheral blood, taken from a patient treated with radiotherapy plus ipilimumab. The receptor was isolated from a human donor with non-small cell lung cancer who had stable disease on radiotherapy plus ipilimumab. In nucleotides, the CDR3 is TGTGCCAGCAGTTTTACGGGAGGATCGAAGACCCAGTACTTC. It is translated as CASSFTGGSKTQYF.